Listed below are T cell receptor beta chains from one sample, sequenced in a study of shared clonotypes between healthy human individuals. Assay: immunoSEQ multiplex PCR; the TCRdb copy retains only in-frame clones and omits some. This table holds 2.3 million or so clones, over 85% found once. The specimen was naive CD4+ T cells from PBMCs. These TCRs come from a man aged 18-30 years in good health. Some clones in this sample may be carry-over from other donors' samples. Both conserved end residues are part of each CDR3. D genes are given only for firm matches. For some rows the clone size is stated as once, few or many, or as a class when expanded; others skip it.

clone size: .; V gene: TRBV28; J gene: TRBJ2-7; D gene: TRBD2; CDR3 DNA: TGTGCCAGCAGTTTGCTAGCGGGAGAGCAGTACTTC; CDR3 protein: CASSLLAGEQYF
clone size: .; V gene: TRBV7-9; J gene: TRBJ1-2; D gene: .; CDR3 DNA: TGTGCCAGCAGACAGGATAACTATGGCTACACCTTC; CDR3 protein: CASRQDNYGYTF
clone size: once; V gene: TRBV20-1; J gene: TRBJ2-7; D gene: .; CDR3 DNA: TGCAGTGCCATATACTACGAGCAGTACTTC; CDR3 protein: CSAIYYEQYF
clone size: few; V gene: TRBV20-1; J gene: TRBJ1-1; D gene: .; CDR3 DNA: TGCAGTGCTAGAGGCGGCGAGGCTTTCTTT; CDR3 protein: CSARGGEAFF
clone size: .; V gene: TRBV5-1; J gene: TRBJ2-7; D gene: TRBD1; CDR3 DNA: TGCGCCAGCAGCTCGACAGGGGGCGCGTACGAGCAGTACTTC; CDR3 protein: CASSSTGGAYEQYF
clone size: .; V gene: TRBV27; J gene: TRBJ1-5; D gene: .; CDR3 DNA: TGTGCCAGAAGGGACCGGCGGGAGCCCCAGCATTTT; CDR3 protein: CARRDRREPQHF
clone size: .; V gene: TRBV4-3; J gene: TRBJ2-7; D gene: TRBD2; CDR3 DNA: TGCGCCAGCAGCCAGGGAACTAGCGACCACTACGAGCAGTACTTC; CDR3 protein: CASSQGTSDHYEQYF
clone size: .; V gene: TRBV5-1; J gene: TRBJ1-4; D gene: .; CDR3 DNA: TGCGCCAGCAGATCCGAAGCTCTTTCAACTAATGAAAAACTGTTTTTT; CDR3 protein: CASRSEALSTNEKLFF
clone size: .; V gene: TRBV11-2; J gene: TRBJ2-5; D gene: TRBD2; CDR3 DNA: TGTGCCAGCAGCTTAGGTTCCCGGGAGGGGGAGACCCAGTACTTC; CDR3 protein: CASSLGSREGETQYF
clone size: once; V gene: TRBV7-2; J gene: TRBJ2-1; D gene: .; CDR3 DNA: TGTGCCAGCAGCACACGCCCCGGACTATTGAATGAGCAGTTCTTC; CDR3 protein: CASSTRPGLLNEQFF
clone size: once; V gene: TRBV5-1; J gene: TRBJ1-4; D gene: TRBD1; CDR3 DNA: TGCGCCAGCAGCTTGGGCTCCTGGACAGGGAATGAAAAACTGTTTTTT; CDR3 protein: CASSLGSWTGNEKLFF
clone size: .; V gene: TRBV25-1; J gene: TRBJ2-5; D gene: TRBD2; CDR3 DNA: TGTGCCAGCAGTCGAGCGGGAGGAGGAGGGACCCAGTACTTC; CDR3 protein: CASSRAGGGGTQYF
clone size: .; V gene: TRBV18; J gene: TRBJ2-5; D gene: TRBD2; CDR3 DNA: TGTGCCAGCTCACCTCTGGGAGGGCCTAGCGGGCGAGAGACCCAGTACTTC; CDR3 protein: CASSPLGGPSGRETQYF
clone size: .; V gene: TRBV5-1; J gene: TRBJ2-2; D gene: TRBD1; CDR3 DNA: TGCGCCAGCAGCAGGGGGCCATCAAACACCGGGGAGCTGTTTTTT; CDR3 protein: CASSRGPSNTGELFF
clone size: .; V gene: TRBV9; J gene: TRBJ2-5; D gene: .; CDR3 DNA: TGTGCCAGCAGCGTAGGGGGGGAGCAGGGAGGACAAGAGACCCAGTACTTC; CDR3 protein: CASSVGGEQGGQETQYF
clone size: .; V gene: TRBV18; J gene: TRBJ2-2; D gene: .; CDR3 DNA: TGTGCCAGCTCACCCGGGACCGGCACCGGGGAGCTGTTTTTT; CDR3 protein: CASSPGTGTGELFF